The 15 T cell receptor beta chains below come from one sample, sequenced in a study of CD8+ T cells in alopecia areata. Treatment of the sample: oral pan-JAK inhibitor, 5-10 mg twice daily. After isolation, RNA underwent reverse transcription to generate cDNA as the sequencing template. Sequencing was performed with immunoSEQ multiplex PCR; in TCRdb, only in-frame clones are kept and a portion is missing. The sample shows approximately 210,000 clones, roughly 40% of them seen only once. Sequenced here: CD4+ T cells sorted from blood, sampled at approximately week 36, from a patient treated with tofacitinib. The receptors originated from a human donor with alopecia areata.

V and J are TRBV7-2 and TRBJ2-1, with 11 bases identical to TRBD2. The CDR3 is 15 residues long. The germline CDR1 and CDR2 sequences are SGHTA and FQGNSA. With V trimmed by 5 bases and J by 4 bases, 4 bases remained unmatched. The CDR3 nucleotides read TGTGCCAGCAGCGTCACTAGCGGGAGTTACAATGAGCAGTTCTTC. This sequence encodes CASSVTSGSYNEQFF.

This clone was observed a handful of times. The CDR3 sequence is CSAGQGNSYEQYF. The DNA for the CDR3 is TGCAGCGCGGGACAGGGGAATTCCTACGAGCAGTACTTC. The J gene is TRBJ2-5, the V gene TRBV29-1, with 10 bases identical to TRBD1. Near its end, the DNA agrees better with TRBJ2-7, so the J call may be wrong. The germline gives CDR1 SQVTM, CDR2 ANQGSEA. The CDR3 has 13 amino acids.

This chain links TRBV21-1 with TRBJ2-1; TRBD2, the table's D call, lacks a check against the DNA. TRBV21-1 is a recognized pseudogene. The length of the CDR3 is 17 residues. The chain's CDR3 is CASSEFRTSGRMNEQFF. As DNA, the CDR3 is TGTGCCAGCAGCGAGTTCCGGACTAGCGGGAGGATGAATGAGCAGTTCTTC.

The sample holds a few counts of this clone. This sequence joins TRBV29-1 and TRBJ2-3; the match to TRBD2 covers 9 bases. CDR1 and CDR2 (germline): SQVTM, ANQGSEA. The ends lost 3 bases at V and 6 bases at J; junction bases unmatched: 7. This CDR3 is built from 14 residues. The DNA for the CDR3 is TGCAGCGTTGATCCTAGCGGGATTATTGATACGCAGTATTTT. Encoded protein: CSVDPSGIIDTQYF.

The chain recombines TRBV19 with TRBJ2-3; 8 bases are a match to TRBD2. The germline V gene has CDR1 LNHDA and CDR2 SQIVND (reference sequence). J gave up 6 bases and V 1 base, and 12 bases lay outside the gene matches. The CDR3 consists of 17 residues. This CDR3 reads CASSIAVAGHLTDTQYF. The CDR3 coding sequence is TGTGCCAGTAGTATAGCGGTAGCGGGACACCTTACGGATACGCAGTATTTT.

The genes are TRBV2 and TRBJ1-2; unclear D gene. Trimming removed 7 bases at V and 5 bases at J, with 14 bases between. Per germline, CDR1 SNHLY and CDR2 FYNNEI. This CDR3 spans 13 amino acids. In nucleotides, the CDR3 is TGTGCCAGCACCGAACGGGGTTTGTATGGCTACACCTTC. Translating gives CASTERGLYGYTF.

V gene TRBV10-3 combines with J gene TRBJ2-1; 12 bases are a match to TRBD2. The V segment lost 9 bases and the J segment 8 bases; nucleotides outside the gene matches: 8. The CDR3 runs to 14 residues. Germline V CDR1 and CDR2: ENHRY, SYGVKD. The CDR3 nucleotides are TGTGCCATTTCTAGCGGGAGGGCCGGGTATGAGCAGTTCTTC. Translated: CAISSGRAGYEQFF.

This rearrangement joins TRBV7-9 to TRBJ2-7; TRBD1 or TRBD2 may be the D gene (6 bases each). The CDR3 is made up of 15 amino acids. Germline CDR1 reads SEHNR; CDR2 reads FQNEAQ (reference sequence). V was trimmed by 5 bases and J by 0 bases, leaving 14 bases between them. The CDR3 DNA reads TGTGCCAGCAGCCGGGACGGGGGCAGCTCCTACGAGCAGTACTTC. Encoded protein: CASSRDGGSSYEQYF.

The chain joins TRBV29-1 to TRBJ2-5; D possibly corresponds to TRBD1 (5 bases). CDR3 length equals 13 residues. Trimming left V 6 bases short and J 4 bases short, with 15 bases between. CDR1 and CDR2 from the germline V gene are SQVTM and ANQGSEA. The CDR3: CSVREGVGETQYF. The CDR3 bases are TGCAGCGTCCGAGAAGGGGTGGGAGAGACCCAGTACTTC.

The chain employs TRBV27 and TRBJ1-5; 7 bases align to TRBD1. Germline V CDR1 and CDR2: MNHEY, SMNVEV (reference sequence). The CDR3 runs to 13 residues. Trimming took 5 bases from V and 5 from J; bases not matched to a gene: 3. This chain's CDR3 is CASSLTGYQPQHF. The DNA for the CDR3 is TGTGCCAGCAGTCTGACAGGGTATCAGCCCCAGCATTTT.

A word on this clone: The same CDR3 can be traced to other DNA sequences in this sample. This chain joins TRBV6-1 and TRBJ1-5; tentative D call: TRBD1 (6 bases). Deletions cut 4 bases from V and 4 bases from J, with 8 bases between. This CDR3 is built from 13 residues. Germline CDR1 is MNHNS and CDR2 is SASEGT. CDR3 loop: CASSVQGNQPQHF. The CDR3 DNA is TGTGCCAGCAGTGTACAGGGAAATCAGCCCCAGCATTTT.

The gene calls are TRBV25-1 and TRBJ2-1, with D possibly TRBD1 on 6 matching bases. There are 15 residues in the CDR3. The germline V gene has CDR1 MGHDK and CDR2 SYGVNS. The V and J ends lost 4 bases and 5 bases respectively, with 15 bases between them. The CDR3 sequence is CASSADGTYNNEQFF. For the CDR3, the DNA is TGTGCCAGCAGTGCTGACGGGACATATAACAATGAGCAGTTCTTC.

The rearrangement uses TRBV11-2 and TRBJ2-5; the D is unclear. Germline CDR1 and CDR2: SGHAT and FQNNGV. V was cut by 4 bases and J by 7 bases, with 13 bases left in between. The CDR3 contains 13 residues. The CDR3 protein is CASSYVTVGTQYF. In nucleotides, the CDR3 is TGTGCCAGCAGCTACGTTACGGTGGGGACCCAGTACTTC.

The table lists this clone with a few counts. This chain connects TRBV6-6 to TRBJ2-3, with D possibly TRBD1 on 6 matching bases. This CDR3 region has 13 residues. The V end lost 7 bases, the J end lost 0 bases, and 8 bases lay between the germline ends. CDR1 and CDR2 from the germline V gene are MNHNY and SVGAGI (reference sequence). CDR3 sequence reads: CASTGDSTDTQYF. DNA for the CDR3: TGTGCCAGCACAGGGGACAGCACAGATACGCAGTATTTT.

This chain uses TRBV14 with TRBJ1-5; no clear D gene. The CDR3 extends over 14 amino acids. CDR1 is SGHDN, CDR2 FVKESK, per germline. Trimming shortened V by 1 base and J by 4 bases, and 8 bases separated the two germline ends. CDR3 region: CASSQANGNQPQHF. The CDR3 bases are TGTGCCAGCAGCCAAGCTAATGGGAATCAGCCCCAGCATTTT.